This T cell receptor beta chain was captured in a study of CD8 T cells in ankylosing spondylitis. TCRdb independently ran MiXCR on the 5' RACE reads; one entry per CDR3 protein. This table has 130,000 or so distinct CDR3 sequences, 6.5% to 9% appearing once. This clonotype was counted many times. A read error may produce the germline difference seen at one junction end. The receptor's source is a male donor with ankylosing spondylitis or in good health (not recorded which). The source material was blood, either unsorted or a sorted T cell fraction (not recorded which).

This chain's CDR3 is CASSSPRGDRVLVF. CDR3 bases: TGTGCCAGCAGCTCGCCCAGGGGGGACAGGGTATTGGTCTTC. The chain carries TRBV13 and TRBJ2-5, with TRBD1 identical over 9 bases. The CDR3 has 14 residues. Germline CDR1 and CDR2: PRHDT and FYEKMQ (reference sequence). The whole variable domain, filled in from reference TRBV13 and TRBJ2-5, reads AAGVIQSPRHLIKEKRETATLKCYPIPRHDTVYWYQQGPGQDPQFLISFYEKMQSDKGSIPDRFSAQQFSDYHSELNMSSLELGDSALYFCASSSPRGDRVLVFGPGTRLLVL.